These T cell receptor beta chains were read from a single sample in a study of blood T cell repertoires in COVID-19. Clones were read by immunoSEQ multiplex PCR, and TCRdb kept only the in-frame ones, dropping some. The sample comprises around 300,000 clones, 88% of which are singletons, and 3% rests with the top ten. Material: PBMCs or T cells enriched from blood (not recorded which). The receptors come from a woman aged 45-59 years who had recovered from COVID-19. CDR3s include the opening cysteine and the closing phenylalanine or tryptophan. The order of the fields is V gene, D gene, J gene, clone size, CDR3 DNA, CDR3 protein. The D gene is left open where the match is weak. Not all rows give a size; the values are once, few, many and, for expanded clones, a class.

>TRBV5-4|-|TRBJ2-3|once
TGTGCCAGCAGCTATCTACAGGGACCTCCTAGCACAGATACGCAGTATTTT
CASSYLQGPPSTDTQYF
>TRBV7-9|TRBD1|TRBJ1-6|-
TGTGCCAGCAGCCATGGGGACAGGGCCAATTCACCCCTCCACTTT
CASSHGDRANSPLHF
>TRBV28|TRBD1|TRBJ1-1|few
TGTGCCAGCAGTTCCCGCAGGGGGCGCACTGAAGCTTTCTTT
CASSSRRGRTEAFF
>TRBV4-1|TRBD1|TRBJ2-7|-
TGCGCCAGCAGCCAAGGCCCTGGGACAGGGGGCAGGGAGCAGTACTTC
CASSQGPGTGGREQYF
>TRBV28|TRBD1|TRBJ1-4|-
TGTGCCAGCAGTCCCGACAGGGCCGAAAAACTGTTTTTT
CASSPDRAEKLFF
>TRBV28|TRBD1|TRBJ1-1|once
TGTGCCAGCAGCACCGGGACAGGGTTGAACACTGAAGCTTTCTTT
CASSTGTGLNTEAFF
>TRBV14|TRBD2|TRBJ2-1|once
TGTGCCAGCAGCCCGAAACTTACGGGACTACCTCTCTACAATGAGCAGTTCTTC
CASSPKLTGLPLYNEQFF
>TRBV25-1|TRBD2|TRBJ2-1|-
TGTGCCAGCAGTGGGTTTAGCGGGCCAGCAATCAATGAGCAGTTCTTC
CASSGFSGPAINEQFF
>TRBV19|TRBD1|TRBJ1-2|-
TGTGCCAGTTTCGACAGGGGTTATGGCTACACCTTC
CASFDRGYGYTF
>TRBV5-4|TRBD1|TRBJ1-4|-
TGTGCCAGCGCTCCCGGGACAGCGGTTCAAAAACTGTTTTTT
CASAPGTAVQKLFF
>TRBV5-1|TRBD2|TRBJ2-1|-
TGCGCCAGCAGTGAGACTAGCGGGACCCATGAGCAGTTCTTC
CASSETSGTHEQFF
>TRBV2|-|TRBJ2-5|-
TGTGCCAGCAGTGGGGGCATGGGGCAACGAGAGACCCAGTACTTC
CASSGGMGQRETQYF
>TRBV7-2|TRBD1|TRBJ1-6|-
TGTGCCAGCAGCCCAGGGGGCGGGTTAGATTCACCCCTCCACTTT
CASSPGGGLDSPLHF
>TRBV2|TRBD1|TRBJ2-1|-
TGTGCCAGCAGGTCGGAGACAGGGGGTAATGAGCAGTTCTTC
CASRSETGGNEQFF
>TRBV7-8|TRBD1|TRBJ1-2|-
TGTGCCAGCAGCCCGGGGGCCAGGGGGACACACTATGGCTACACCTTC
CASSPGARGTHYGYTF
>TRBV9|TRBD1|TRBJ1-1|few
TGTGCCAGCAGCGAAATCAGGGGGCACACTGAAGCTTTCTTT
CASSEIRGHTEAFF
>TRBV28|TRBD1|TRBJ1-6|-
TGTGCCAGCAGTGCACGTAAAGGACAGGGCCAATATTCACCCCTCCACTTT
CASSARKGQGQYSPLHF
>TRBV18|-|TRBJ2-1|-
TGTGCCAGCTCCCGCGGACTAAACAATGAGCAGTTCTTC
CASSRGLNNEQFF
>TRBV30|-|TRBJ2-3|-
TGTGCCCTGGCTTCGGGGAATGCAGATACGCAGTATTTT
CALASGNADTQYF
>TRBV25-1|-|TRBJ1-6|-
TGTGCCAGCAGTGAATGGGACATCTATAATTCACCCCTCCACTTT
CASSEWDIYNSPLHF
>TRBV30|-|TRBJ1-1|-
TGTGCCTGGAATCCCTCGGGCTCCGGCGGGACTGAAGCTTTCTTT
CAWNPSGSGGTEAFF
>TRBV7-9|TRBD1|TRBJ1-4|-
TGTGCCAGCAGCTTAGCTTCCAGGGGGAAGAAACTGTTTTTT
CASSLASRGKKLFF
>TRBV5-5|-|TRBJ2-7|-
TGTGCCAGCACCTATACAGGGAGCACCTACGAGCAGTACTTC
CASTYTGSTYEQYF
>TRBV6-5|-|TRBJ1-2|-
TGTGCCAGCGGGGCAGGGATGGCTGGCTACACCTTC
CASGAGMAGYTF
>TRBV6-5|-|TRBJ2-7|-
TGTGCCAGCAGTTTGCGCGGGACTTATGCCTACGAGCAGTACTTC
CASSLRGTYAYEQYF
>TRBV28|-|TRBJ2-7|-
TGTGCCAGCAGTTTATCCTCCAGGGTGACCGAGCAGTACTTC
CASSLSSRVTEQYF
>TRBV24-1|TRBD2|TRBJ2-2|-
TGTGCCACCCAGACCAGGACTAGCGGGGTCGGGGAGCTGTTTTTT
CATQTRTSGVGELFF
>TRBV11-1|TRBD1|TRBJ1-1|-
TGTGCCAGCAGCGACCGGGACAGGGATCTGAACACTGAAGCTTTCTTT
CASSDRDRDLNTEAFF
>TRBV4-2|-|TRBJ2-2|-
TGTGCCAGCAGCCAAGACAGTCCGAACACCGGGGAGCTGTTTTTT
CASSQDSPNTGELFF
>TRBV11-2|-|TRBJ1-1|once
TGTGCCAGCAGCAATCAGATGAACACTGAAGCTTTCTTT
CASSNQMNTEAFF
>TRBV5-4|TRBD1|TRBJ2-1|-
TGTGCCAGCAGCGTCCGGGACAGGGGACCCGCGGGTACGAATGAGCAGTTCTTC
CASSVRDRGPAGTNEQFF
>TRBV10-3|TRBD1|TRBJ1-2|-
TGTGCCATCAGTGACGCAGGGGGAGCTAACTATGGCTACACCTTC
CAISDAGGANYGYTF
>TRBV3-1/TRBV3-2|-|TRBJ1-2|-
TGTGCCAGCAGCCAAGGTCGGAACTATGGCTACACCTTC
CASSQGRNYGYTF
>TRBV28|-|TRBJ1-2|-
TGTGCCAGCAGATCCAGGGGCGGCTACACCTTC
CASRSRGGYTF
>TRBV29-1|-|TRBJ1-2|-
TGCAGCGTTGAAGATAGAGGGATCTGGGCACATGGGGGCTACACCTTC
CSVEDRGIWAHGGYTF
>TRBV30|TRBD1|TRBJ1-4|-
TGTGCCTGGAGGGACAGGGGGCTTTTCTATGAAAAACTGTTTTTT
CAWRDRGLFYEKLFF
>TRBV7-2|-|TRBJ2-7|-
TGTGCCAGCAGCCCAGCCCCAGGCTACAGTATCTTGCAGTACTTC
CASSPAPGYSILQYF
>TRBV18|TRBD1|TRBJ1-2|-
TGTGCCAGCTCACCGGGACAGCGCTTACATGGCTACACCTTC
CASSPGQRLHGYTF
>TRBV28|-|TRBJ1-4|-
TGTGCCAGCAGTTTAAGGGGTGAAAAACTGTTTTTT
CASSLRGEKLFF
>TRBV19|TRBD2|TRBJ2-7|-
TGTGCCAGTAGTATAGGACTAGCGGGAGGGACCTACGAGCAGTACTTC
CASSIGLAGGTYEQYF
>TRBV7-9|TRBD2|TRBJ2-7|-
TGTGCCAGCAGCTTAGGGGCGGGGGACGTATACGAGCAGTACTTC
CASSLGAGDVYEQYF
>TRBV28|TRBD1|TRBJ1-6|-
TGTGCCAGCAGTGGTCGGGGGACAGGGTATTCACCCCTCCACTTT
CASSGRGTGYSPLHF
>TRBV10-3|-|TRBJ2-1|-
TGTGCCATCAGTGAGTTCGGGAGAACGTACAATGAGCAGTTCTTC
CAISEFGRTYNEQFF
>TRBV30|-|TRBJ2-5|-
TGTGCCTGGAATAACCAAGAGACCCAGTACTTC
CAWNNQETQYF